Shown below are 27 T cell receptor beta chains from a single sample sequenced in a study of T cell changes during pregnancy in multiple sclerosis. Sequencing was performed with immunoSEQ multiplex PCR; in TCRdb, only in-frame clones are kept and a portion is missing. Here the sample spans under 95,000 clones, 91% being singletons. The sample was peripheral blood, taken after pregnancy. All receptors come from a female donor in good health, enrolled as a control in a pregnancy study.

This clone was observed a few times. The V gene is TRBV7-9, the J gene TRBJ1-2; 7 positions match TRBD1. CDR1 and CDR2 (germline): SEHNR, FQNEAQ (reference sequence). V lost 4 bases, J lost 6 bases, and 5 bases stayed unmatched. This CDR3 is built from 13 residues. Here the CDR3 DNA reads TGTGCCAGCAGCTCCTATACAGGGGATGGCTACACCTTC. Translating gives CASSSYTGDGYTF.

The V call is TRBV30, the J call TRBJ1-1, with D unclear. The CDR3 consists of 14 residues. CDR1 is GTSNPN, CDR2 SVGIG, per germline (reference sequence). Deletions cut 3 bases from V and 1 base from J, with 12 bases between. CDR3 DNA: TGTGCCTGGAGGTCGGGTTACTGGAACACTGAAGCTTTCTTT. It encodes CAWRSGYWNTEAFF. Combining the CDR3 with reference TRBV30 and TRBJ1-1 gives the whole variable domain SQTIHQWPATLVQPVGSPLSLECTVEGTSNPNLYWYRQAAGRGLQLLFYSVGIGQISSEVPQNLSASRPQDRQFILSSKKLLLSDSGFYLCAWRSGYWNTEAFFGQGTRLTVV.

The J gene is TRBJ1-2, the V gene TRBV5-5; 8 positions agree with TRBD1. This CDR3 has 13 amino acids. The V segment lost 4 bases and the J segment 7 bases; nucleotides outside the gene matches: 6. In germline, CDR1 is SGHKS, CDR2 YYEKEE (reference sequence). The CDR3 sequence is CASSRQGNGGYTF. CDR3 nucleotide sequence: TGTGCCAGCAGCCGACAGGGGAACGGTGGCTACACCTTC.

The gene calls are TRBV19 and TRBJ2-5; TRBD2 matches 8 bases. Trimming removed 5 bases from V and 9 bases from J; junction bases left unmatched: 8. The CDR3 extends over 13 amino acids. The V gene's germline CDR1 is LNHDA and CDR2 SQIVND (reference sequence). CDR3 sequence: CASSLAGGGAQYF. CDR3 nucleotide sequence: TGTGCCAGTAGTCTAGCGGGTGGGGGGGCCCAGTACTTC.

This chain uses TRBV5-6 with TRBJ2-1, with 10 bases that match TRBD2. The germline CDR1 and CDR2 sequences are SGHDT and YYEEEE. Unmatched junction bases numbered 4, after V lost 3 bases and J lost 4 bases. The length of the CDR3 is 15 residues. The CDR3 here is CASSSGTSVYNEQFF. The CDR3 DNA sequence: TGTGCCAGCAGCTCCGGGACTAGCGTATACAATGAGCAGTTCTTC.

The chain employs TRBV6-6 and TRBJ1-1, with a tentative D call TRBD1 (6 bases). The V gene's germline CDR1 is MNHNY and CDR2 SVGAGI (reference sequence). The CDR3 sequence is 15 residues long. Trimming removed 0 bases from V and 6 bases from J, with 14 bases in between. The CDR3 here is CASSYSKGGGSEAFF. For the CDR3, the DNA is TGTGCCAGCAGTTACTCGAAAGGGGGTGGATCTGAAGCTTTCTTT.

The V and J genes are TRBV29-1 and TRBJ1-6, with D unclear. CDR3 length: 12 amino acids. Germline CDR1 reads SQVTM; CDR2 reads ANQGSEA. The V end was cut by 5 bases, the J end by 6 bases, with 8 bases between. CDR3 region: CSVSEGNSPLHF. CDR3 sequence (DNA): TGCAGCGTTTCGGAGGGTAATTCACCCCTCCACTTT.

The chain joins TRBV6-5 to TRBJ2-1, with 8 positions matching TRBD1. V lost 6 bases, J lost 9 bases, and 4 bases stayed unmatched. The CDR3 is 12 amino acids. The V gene's germline CDR1 is MNHEY and CDR2 SVGAGI. CDR3 protein: CASSRQGIEQFF. For the CDR3, the DNA is TGTGCCAGCAGCCGACAGGGGATTGAGCAGTTCTTC.

V is TRBV7-9 and J is TRBJ1-1, with 7 nucleotides matching TRBD1. V lost 5 bases and J lost 10; bases outside the gene matches: 19. This CDR3 is built from 16 residues. The V gene's germline CDR1 is SEHNR and CDR2 FQNEAQ (reference sequence). The CDR3 sequence: CASSQIGGRGLVGAFF. CDR3 coding DNA: TGTGCCAGCAGCCAAATAGGGGGCAGGGGTCTTGTGGGAGCTTTCTTT.

The rearrangement joins TRBV11-2 to TRBJ2-6, with D maybe TRBD2 (6 bases). V dropped 5 bases and J dropped 1 base, with 9 bases sitting between them. The CDR3 spans 15 residues. Germline V gene sequence: CDR1 SGHAT, CDR2 FQNNGV. CDR3 residues: CASSLGRSGANVLTF. The CDR3, as DNA: TGTGCCAGCAGCCTCGGGAGATCTGGGGCCAACGTCCTGACTTTC.

The chain has TRBV11-2 and TRBJ1-2; 9 nucleotides line up with TRBD1. V lost 5 bases and J lost 1; bases outside the gene matches: 11. The CDR3 runs to 17 residues. Germline V gene lookup returns CDR1 SGHAT and CDR2 FQNNGV. CDR3 sequence: CASSGGTGSVVNYGYTF. DNA for the CDR3: TGTGCCAGCAGCGGAGGGACAGGGTCGGTGGTTAACTATGGCTACACCTTC.

The V call is TRBV4-1, the J call TRBJ2-3; TRBD2 agrees at 12 bases. The CDR3 covers 18 residues. Germline-derived CDR1 and CDR2 are MGHRA and YSYEKL. V shed 4 bases and J 0 bases; nucleotides not matched to a gene: 8. This CDR3 is CASSLGLAGLSSTDTQYF. As DNA, the CDR3 is TGCGCCAGCAGCCTCGGACTAGCGGGGCTATCTAGCACAGATACGCAGTATTTT.

This clone came up a few times. The gene calls are TRBV4-3 and TRBJ1-2; D gene uncertain. Germline lookup yields CDR1 LGHNA and CDR2 YSLEER. Trimming took off 2 bases at V and 0 bases at J, with 7 bases between the two ends. The CDR3 sequence is 14 residues long. CDR3 nucleotides: TGCGCCAGCAGCCAAAGTACAGCTAACTATGGCTACACCTTC. It codes for CASSQSTANYGYTF.

The chain combines TRBV14 with TRBJ2-1; maybe TRBD1 (6 bases). CDR1 and CDR2 from the germline V gene are SGHDN and FVKESK. Trimming removed 4 bases from V and 4 bases from J, with 14 bases in between. CDR3 length: 15 amino acids. CDR3 sequence: CASSPEQGIYNEQFF. In DNA form, the CDR3 reads TGTGCCAGCAGCCCCGAACAGGGAATTTACAATGAGCAGTTCTTC. The full variable domain, rest sourced from reference TRBV14 and TRBJ2-1, is EAGVTQFPSHSVIEKGQTVTLRCDPISGHDNLYWYRRVMGKEIKFLLHFVKESKQDESGMPNNRFLAERTGGTYSTLKVQPAELEDSGVYFCASSPEQGIYNEQFFGPGTRLTVL.

The V and J genes are TRBV18 and TRBJ1-5; TRBD1 agrees at 9 bases. With V trimmed by 3 bases and J by 1 base, 7 bases remained unmatched. This CDR3 contains 17 residues. Germline CDR1 is KGHSH and CDR2 is LQKENI. Here the CDR3 DNA reads TGTGCCAGCTCACCCGGACAGGGGAGCCCCAGCAATCAGCCCCAGCATTTT. Its protein product is CASSPGQGSPSNQPQHF.

V and J are TRBV30 and TRBJ1-1; 7 bases align to TRBD1. This CDR3 spans 14 amino acids. Trimming at V came to 0 bases and at J to 6 bases, leaving 7 bases not matched to a gene. Germline lookup yields CDR1 GTSNPN and CDR2 SVGIG (reference sequence). The CDR3 DNA reads TGTGCCTGGAGTGTCCCTCACAGGGGACCTGAAGCTTTCTTT. This encodes CAWSVPHRGPEAFF.

This clone was found a few times. The rearrangement joins TRBV7-2 to TRBJ1-5; the D gene is possibly TRBD1 (6 bases). CDR1 SGHTA and CDR2 FQGNSA come from the germline V gene. Trimming stripped 5 bases from V and 7 bases from J, with 15 bases between. The CDR3 sequence is 14 residues long. CDR3 DNA: TGTGCCAGCAGCGCGACCGTACAGGGCCAGCCCCAGCATTTT. Translation: CASSATVQGQPQHF. The variable domain in full, completed from reference TRBV7-2 and TRBJ1-5, reads GAGVSQSPSNKVTEKGKDVELRCDPISGHTALYWYRQSLGQGLEFLIYFQGNSAPDKSGLPSDRFSAERTGGSVSTLTIQRTQQEDSAVYLCASSATVQGQPQHFGDGTRLSIL.

This chain connects TRBV7-2 to TRBJ2-3; TRBD2 agrees at 7 bases. Germline-derived CDR1 and CDR2 are SGHTA and FQGNSA. This CDR3 comprises 15 residues. V gave up 1 base and J gave up 6 bases; unmatched junction bases: 7. The CDR3 DNA sequence: TGTGCCAGCAGCTTAGGACTAGCCTACGGGGATACGCAGTATTTT. This encodes CASSLGLAYGDTQYF. Variable domain in full (rest from reference TRBV7-2 and TRBJ2-3): GAGVSQSPSNKVTEKGKDVELRCDPISGHTALYWYRQSLGQGLEFLIYFQGNSAPDKSGLPSDRFSAERTGGSVSTLTIQRTQQEDSAVYLCASSLGLAYGDTQYFGPGTRLTVL.

The rearrangement joins TRBV27 to TRBJ2-1; 9 bases fit TRBD1. The V gene end was trimmed by 5 bases and the J gene end by 5 bases; junction bases not matched to a gene: 10. CDR1 is MNHEY and CDR2 is SMNVEV in the germline V gene (reference sequence). The CDR3 has 16 residues. The DNA for the CDR3 is TGTGCCAGCAGTCCAAACTCCGGGACAGGGAACAATGAGCAGTTCTTC. Amino acid sequence: CASSPNSGTGNNEQFF.

The J gene is TRBJ2-3, the V gene TRBV5-1; no clear D. Germline V CDR1 and CDR2: SGHRS, YFSETQ. The CDR3 runs 14 residues. Deletions cut 1 base from V and 0 bases from J, with 6 bases between. The CDR3 DNA is TGCGCCAGCAGCTTGTTGGCTAGCACAGATACGCAGTATTTT. Protein: CASSLLASTDTQYF. Variable domain in full (rest from reference TRBV5-1 and TRBJ2-3): KAGVTQTPRYLIKTRGQQVTLSCSPISGHRSVSWYQQTPGQGLQFLFEYFSETQRNKGNFPGRFSGRQFSNSRSEMNVSTLELGDSALYLCASSLLASTDTQYFGPGTRLTVL.

V and J are TRBV28 and TRBJ2-1, with D possibly TRBD2 on 7 matching bases. The CDR3 length is 13 residues. Germline loops: CDR1 MDHEN, CDR2 SYDVKM. V lost 7 bases to trimming and J lost 6 bases, with 13 bases between them. This CDR3 is CASTLGGANEQFF. CDR3 DNA: TGTGCCAGCACCTTGGGGGGGGCCAATGAGCAGTTCTTC. The variable domain in full, with the rest retrieved from reference TRBV28 and TRBJ2-1, is DVKVTQSSRYLVKRTGEKVFLECVQDMDHENMFWYRQDPGLGLRLIYFSYDVKMKEKGDIPEGYSVSREKKERFSLILESASTNQTSMYLCASTLGGANEQFFGPGTRLTVL.

The chain combines TRBV28 with TRBJ1-5; tentative D call: TRBD1 (6 bases). Germline assignment: CDR1 MDHEN and CDR2 SYDVKM. The CDR3 covers 13 residues. Trimming took off 4 bases at V and 9 bases at J, with 13 bases between the two ends. As DNA, the CDR3 is TGTGCCAGCAGTTACAGGGAGTGGGGGCCCCAGCATTTT. Its protein is CASSYREWGPQHF.

The rearrangement uses TRBV7-3 and TRBJ2-7; D uncertain. The germline gives CDR1 SGHTA, CDR2 FQGTGA. The V end lost 0 bases, the J end lost 2 bases, and 11 bases lay between the germline ends. The CDR3 length is 15 residues. The CDR3 is CASSLTVAPPYEQYF. The CDR3 DNA sequence: TGTGCCAGCAGCTTAACAGTGGCACCACCCTACGAGCAGTACTTC.

The chain recombines TRBV15 with TRBJ2-1; unclear D gene. Trimming shortened V by 0 bases and J by 4 bases, and 7 bases separated the two germline ends. Germline values: CDR1 LNHNV, CDR2 YYDKDF (reference sequence). This CDR3 comprises 14 residues. CDR3 in DNA: TGTGCCACCAGCAGAGATGTCCCTTACAATGAGCAGTTCTTC. Its translation: CATSRDVPYNEQFF.

The rearrangement links TRBV9 to TRBJ1-5; 8 bases align to TRBD1. Germline CDR1 is SGDLS and CDR2 is YYNGEE. J lost 5 bases, V lost 4 bases, and 8 bases had no gene match. CDR3 length equals 15 residues. The CDR3 here is CASSPYDRGYQPQHF. The CDR3 DNA is TGTGCCAGCAGCCCCTATGACAGGGGTTATCAGCCCCAGCATTTT.

V is TRBV7-2 and J is TRBJ2-2; 10 bases agree with TRBD2. CDR3 length: 17 amino acids. V was clipped by 5 bases and J by 5 bases; unmatched bases: 11. From germline, CDR1 is SGHTA and CDR2 FQGNSA. Here the CDR3 reads CASSKGVAGGGTGELFF. The CDR3 nucleotides read TGTGCCAGCAGCAAGGGGGTAGCGGGGGGAGGGACCGGGGAGCTGTTTTTT. Drawing the rest from reference TRBV7-2 and TRBJ2-2, the complete variable domain is GAGVSQSPSNKVTEKGKDVELRCDPISGHTALYWYRQSLGQGLEFLIYFQGNSAPDKSGLPSDRFSAERTGGSVSTLTIQRTQQEDSAVYLCASSKGVAGGGTGELFFGEGSRLTVL.

V and J are TRBV9 and TRBJ2-2, with 8 bases identical to TRBD2. Germline V lookup: CDR1 SGDLS, CDR2 YYNGEE. This CDR3 contains 15 residues. J was trimmed by 1 base and V by 4 bases; bases with no gene match: 3. CDR3 DNA sequence: TGTGCCAGCAGCCCAGGGACTAGGAACACCGGGGAGCTGTTTTTT. Translating gives CASSPGTRNTGELFF.